These T cell receptor beta chains were read from a single sample in a study of OX40 agonist ivuxolimab in advanced cancers. Some clones are missing from TCRdb's copy, which holds only in-frame ones; the method was immunoSEQ multiplex PCR. Of around 53,000 clones listed, about 85% were seen once; the top ten hold over 2.5%. Here the sequenced sample was CD4+ or CD8+ T cells sorted from blood, taken in a trial of the OX40 agonist ivuxolimab. The receptor source for this set is an adult with an advanced solid tumor such as melanoma, head and neck, liver or kidney cancer. The CDR3 runs from the conserved cysteine through the conserved F or W. Fields, in order: V gene, D gene, J gene, clone size, CDR3 protein, CDR3 DNA. The D gene is left open where the match is weak. Clone sizes are given selectively: once, few, many, or a class where the clone is expanded.

v_gene: TRBV7-3; d_gene: -; j_gene: TRBJ2-1; abundance: few; CDR3aa: CASSLRGTSSYNEQFF; CDR3nt: TGTGCCAGCAGCTTAAGGGGCACCAGCTCCTACAATGAGCAGTTCTTC
v_gene: TRBV5-5; d_gene: -; j_gene: TRBJ1-2; abundance: -; CDR3aa: CASSLRGDGYTF; CDR3nt: TGTGCCAGCAGCTTAAGGGGTGACGGCTACACCTTC
v_gene: TRBV9; d_gene: -; j_gene: TRBJ1-1; abundance: few; CDR3aa: CASSVEGRTEAFF; CDR3nt: TGTGCCAGCAGCGTAGAGGGGAGGACTGAAGCTTTCTTT
v_gene: TRBV4-3; d_gene: -; j_gene: TRBJ2-1; abundance: -; CDR3aa: CASSQDNYNEQFF; CDR3nt: TGCGCCAGCAGCCAAGATAACTACAATGAGCAGTTCTTC
v_gene: TRBV4-1; d_gene: -; j_gene: TRBJ2-3; abundance: -; CDR3aa: CASSQGPSTDTQYF; CDR3nt: TGCGCCAGCAGCCAAGGCCCTAGCACAGATACGCAGTATTTT
v_gene: TRBV6-1; d_gene: -; j_gene: TRBJ1-5; abundance: -; CDR3aa: CASSAGVGNQPQHF; CDR3nt: TGTGCCAGCAGTGCAGGGGTCGGCAATCAGCCCCAGCATTTT
v_gene: TRBV7-3; d_gene: TRBD2; j_gene: TRBJ2-3; abundance: few; CDR3aa: CASSYDTSGRADTQYF; CDR3nt: TGTGCCAGCAGCTACGATACTAGCGGGAGGGCGGATACGCAGTATTTT
v_gene: TRBV7-7; d_gene: -; j_gene: TRBJ1-4; abundance: -; CDR3aa: CASSLGGVNEKLFF; CDR3nt: TGTGCCAGCAGCTTAGGAGGGGTGAACGAAAAACTGTTTTTT
v_gene: TRBV6-6; d_gene: -; j_gene: TRBJ2-2; abundance: -; CDR3aa: CASRTGVAGELFF; CDR3nt: TGTGCCAGCAGGACGGGAGTGGCCGGGGAGCTGTTTTTT
v_gene: TRBV7-9; d_gene: -; j_gene: TRBJ1-2; abundance: once; CDR3aa: CASSLAGVHGGYTF; CDR3nt: TGTGCCAGCAGCTTGGCCGGTGTCCATGGCGGCTACACCTTC
v_gene: TRBV7-2; d_gene: -; j_gene: TRBJ1-5; abundance: -; CDR3aa: CASSPAGERQPQHF; CDR3nt: TGTGCCAGCAGCCCCGCTGGGGAGAGGCAGCCCCAGCATTTT
v_gene: TRBV28; d_gene: TRBD2; j_gene: TRBJ2-3; abundance: -; CDR3aa: CASSPGLAEFTDTQYF; CDR3nt: TGTGCCAGCAGTCCGGGACTAGCGGAATTCACAGATACGCAGTATTTT